The 12 T cell receptor beta chains given below trace back to one sample, sequenced in a study of blood T cell repertoires in COVID-19. The repertoire was sequenced with immunoSEQ multiplex PCR; TCRdb's copy has only in-frame clones and lacks some. The sample has 150,000 to 200,000 clones, 88% seen once. Sequenced: peripheral blood. These receptors all come from a man between 65 and 85 years old with active or convalescent COVID-19.

The J gene is TRBJ2-3, the V gene TRBV19, with 8 bases identical to TRBD1. Germline trimming cut 6 bases from V and 5 bases from J; bases unmatched to any gene: 13. The CDR3 covers 16 residues. Germline V CDR1 and CDR2: LNHDA, SQIVND (reference sequence). CDR3 sequence reads: CASSQGPRGRGDTQYF. The CDR3 coding sequence is TGTGCCAGTAGCCAAGGTCCCAGGGGGCGCGGAGATACGCAGTATTTT.

The chain is built from TRBV21-1 and TRBJ1-4; the table assigns TRBD1, which was not confirmed against the DNA. TRBV21-1 is a known pseudogene. The CDR3 is made up of 12 amino acids. The CDR3 nucleotides are TGTGCCAGCAGCAACTCAGGGGAAAAACTGTTTTTT. Its protein product is CASSNSGEKLFF.

This chain uses TRBV28 with TRBJ2-1; TRBD2 matches 8 bases. Germline V gene lookup returns CDR1 MDHEN and CDR2 SYDVKM. With V trimmed by 8 bases and J by 10 bases, 16 bases remained unmatched. The CDR3 is made up of 15 amino acids. The CDR3 DNA sequence: TGTGCCAGCCCTCCGAGCGGGAGTAGGGGTTACGAGCAGTTCTTC. The encoded protein is CASPPSGSRGYEQFF.

This sequence joins TRBV7-2 and TRBJ1-3; no clear D. CDR3 length equals 16 residues. Germline V lookup: CDR1 SGHTA, CDR2 FQGNSA. V was pared by 2 bases and J by 0 bases, with 11 bases between. Here the CDR3 DNA reads TGTGCCAGCAGCTTAATCTCAGTGCCCTCTGGAAACACCATATATTTT. Its protein is CASSLISVPSGNTIYF.

CDR3 residues: CASSPDSAGIGAGELFF. CDR3 DNA sequence: TGCGCCAGCAGCCCGGACAGCGCTGGCATCGGCGCCGGGGAGCTGTTTTTT. The chain has TRBV5-1 and TRBJ2-2, with D possibly being TRBD1 (6 bases). CDR1 is SGHRS, CDR2 YFSETQ, per germline. The CDR3 spans 17 residues. V lost 4 bases to trimming and J lost 6 bases, with 22 bases between them.

The V call is TRBV7-6, the J call TRBJ1-3, with no clear D. The CDR3 consists of 13 residues. CDR1 is SGHVS and CDR2 is FNYEAQ in the germline V gene. V lost 5 bases, J lost 0 bases, and 5 bases lay in between. The CDR3 DNA sequence: TGTGCCAGCAGCCCGGTCTCTGGAAACACCATATATTTT. The encoded protein is CASSPVSGNTIYF.

The rearrangement links TRBV7-9 to TRBJ2-7; TRBD2 is a possible D gene (6 bases). The germline gives CDR1 SEHNR, CDR2 FQNEAQ (reference sequence). Trimming pared 0 bases from V and 6 bases from J, leaving 9 bases between. There are 13 residues in the CDR3. This CDR3 is CASSLAEGSEQYF. For the CDR3, the DNA is TGTGCCAGCAGCTTAGCGGAGGGGTCCGAGCAGTACTTC.

This clone was seen once. V gene TRBV5-5 combines with J gene TRBJ2-1; 8 bases are shared with TRBD1. The CDR3 loop spans 15 amino acids. J gave up 10 bases and V 4 bases, and 13 bases lay outside the gene matches. Germline assignment: CDR1 SGHKS and CDR2 YYEKEE (reference sequence). The CDR3 loop reads CASSPQGAMGGEQFF. The CDR3 DNA is TGTGCCAGCAGCCCGCAGGGGGCGATGGGGGGAGAGCAGTTCTTC.

The chain links TRBV12-5 to TRBJ2-7; D possibly corresponds to TRBD2 (5 bases). V shed 3 bases and J shed 3 bases, with 6 bases lying between them. The CDR3 contains 12 residues. From germline, CDR1 is LGHNT and CDR2 FRNRAP. DNA for the CDR3: TGTGCTAGTGGTTTTGGACTCTACGAGCAGTACTTC. Protein product: CASGFGLYEQYF.

The chain joins TRBV3-1 (or the pseudogene TRBV3-2) to TRBJ1-3, with 10 bases lining up with TRBD1. Germline assignment: CDR1 LGHDT and CDR2 YNNKEL (reference sequence). Trimming cost V 5 bases and J 1 base; bases outside gene matches: 8. This CDR3 region has 17 residues. The CDR3 DNA reads TGTGCCAGCAGCGGCGAGCGACAGGGGGCTTCTGGAAACACCATATATTTT. Residues: CASSGERQGASGNTIYF.

The chain is built from TRBV5-1 and TRBJ1-1; D remains unclear. Germline V CDR1 and CDR2: SGHRS, YFSETQ. Trimming stripped 0 bases from V and 1 base from J, with 13 bases between. The length of the CDR3 is 16 residues. The chain's CDR3 is CASSLDPQARNTEAFF. The CDR3, as DNA: TGCGCCAGCAGCTTGGATCCCCAAGCTAGGAACACTGAAGCTTTCTTT.

The chain couples TRBV24-1 to TRBJ2-3; D not certain. CDR1 is KGHDR and CDR2 is SFDVKD in the germline V gene. The CDR3 length is 17 residues. V was cut by 4 bases and J by 4 bases, with 20 bases left in between. The CDR3 is CATSDPGPSVGSDTQYF. CDR3 DNA: TGTGCCACCAGTGACCCCGGTCCCTCGGTCGGTTCAGATACGCAGTATTTT.